This TCR beta chain was observed in a study of spatial heterogeneity in lung cancer. The study, taken as a whole, reports: There were more appearances of ubiquitous expanded tumor TCRs in blood at resection than at follow-up.

The sample's time point: sample taken at primary tumor resection. Sequencing of whole RNA from tumor, nontumor lung or frozen PBMC involved no sorting. A total of approximately 70 untreated early-stage non-small cell lung cancer patients served as donors. Between the trimmed V and J ends, which lost 5 bases and 3 bases, there was a span of 10 bases. Looked up from germline, CDR1 is MDHEN and CDR2 is SYDVKM. The CDR3 is 13 amino acids. This clonotype was recorded at least ten times. What it binds is unknown. The library protocol tagged each TCR cDNA with a unique molecular identifier. TCRdb reanalysed the 5' RACE reads using MiXCR and keeps one entry per CDR3 protein. Among 50,000 to 65,000 distinct CDR3 sequences listed, 6% to 9% were seen once.

This clonotype was sampled from a female donor with early-stage non-small cell lung cancer. The specimen was PBMCs, collected at surgery. V is TRBV28 and J is TRBJ1-2; D not certain. DNA of the CDR3: TGTGCCAGCAGTGCCGGGCCAGACTATGGCTACACCTTC. Translation gives CASSAGPDYGYTF.